The T cell receptor beta chain under discussion was sequenced for a study of blood T cell repertoires in COVID-19. Study-level information: Samples taken during acute and convalescent COVID-19 were collected in the United States, Italy and Spain.

All enrollees were about 18 to 95 years old and from fewer than 30 US areas. The assay was immunoSEQ multiplex PCR, and TCRdb's table has in-frame clones only and misses some. The sample lists approximately 490,000 clones, around 85% occurring once. The V and J ends lost 4 bases and 4 bases respectively, with 11 bases between them. The CDR3 consists of 13 residues. CDR1 is SGHNT and CDR2 is YYREEE in the germline V gene (reference sequence). The source is an older woman who had recovered from COVID-19. This rearrangement joins TRBV5-4 to TRBJ1-2; tentatively, D is TRBD1 (5 bases). The sequencing input was PBMCs or T cells enriched from blood (not recorded which). The CDR3 sequence: CASSPRGTYGYTF. The CDR3 DNA reads as TGTGCCAGCAGCCCCCGCGGGACCTATGGCTACACCTTC.